This T cell receptor beta chain derives from a study of blood T cell repertoires in COVID-19. At the level of the study: The analysed material was cDNA or gDNA that came from T cells, B-cell-depleted T cells, or PBMCs.

Germline V gene data show CDR1 as LNHDA and CDR2 as SQIVND (reference sequence). Losses at the gene ends were 6 bases for V and 5 bases for J; bases not matched to a gene: 4. The CDR3 sequence is 12 residues long. Participant ages covered about 18 to 89 years across around 25 US areas. Participants in the exposed group had met a COVID-19 case in the 2 weeks before joining the study. Original handling: It was from reference gene primer amplification that nucleated cell counts were estimated. Only in-frame clones appear in the TCRdb table, and some are missing; sequencing was by immunoSEQ multiplex PCR. Clonal size and the V and J genes are those of that table, whereas D and trimming came from the DNA. Of 350,000 to 500,000 clones listed, nearly 90% are singletons.

Material for sequencing was PBMCs or T cells enriched from blood (not recorded which). The V call is TRBV19, the J call TRBJ2-7; TRBD1 matches 7 bases. The receptor was isolated from a woman aged 18-35 years who had been exposed to COVID-19. CDR3 amino acids: CASRDRVDEQYF. The CDR3 DNA is TGTGCCAGTAGAGACAGGGTGGACGAGCAGTACTTC.